This paragraph reports one T cell receptor (beta chain). The source of the sample is a study of identical twins. Each CDR3 protein is one row after TCRdb ran MiXCR on the 5' RACE reads. Here the sample spans approximately 630,000 distinct CDR3 sequences, about 7.1% being singletons. The V gene's germline CDR1 is SNHLY and CDR2 FYNNEI. Trimming pared 3 bases from V and 7 bases from J, leaving 4 bases between. The CDR3 extends over 11 amino acids. The data were also submitted as part of a second study, on yellow fever vaccine responses in identical twins.

Input material: PBMCs. This TCR was recovered from a woman between 18 and 29 years old in good health. The chain uses TRBV2 and TRBJ2-1; D ambiguous. CDR3 DNA sequence: TGTGCCAGCAGTGATATGAATGAGCAGTTCTTC. Protein sequence: CASSDMNEQFF.